The 27 T cell receptor beta chains below all came from one sample that was sequenced in a study of blood T cell repertoires in COVID-19. Clones were sequenced by immunoSEQ multiplex PCR, and TCRdb holds only the in-frame ones, with some missing. Found here are around 100,000 clones, about 90% of them singletons; the top ten hold about 6.7%. Sequenced sample: peripheral blood. These TCRs come from a man younger than 35 with COVID-19, enrolled during active disease.

V and J are TRBV5-1 and TRBJ2-1, with 9 nucleotides matching TRBD1. The CDR3 is 17 residues long. J lost 2 bases, V lost 1 base, and 7 bases had no gene match. Germline CDR1 reads SGHRS; CDR2 reads YFSETQ. The DNA of the CDR3 is TGCGCCAGCAGCTTGAGCCCGGGACAGGGACCCTACAATGAGCAGTTCTTC. Amino acid sequence: CASSLSPGQGPYNEQFF.

The chain recombines TRBV13 with TRBJ2-7; 12 bases are a match to TRBD2. In germline, CDR1 is PRHDT, CDR2 FYEKMQ (reference sequence). The trim removed 7 bases at V and 3 bases at J, leaving 10 bases unmatched. The CDR3 runs 16 residues. The CDR3 region has the DNA TGTGCCAGCACTTCCAGGACTAGCGGGATCCGCTACGAGCAGTACTTC. Amino acid sequence: CASTSRTSGIRYEQYF.

The sample holds one count of this clone. V gene TRBV3-1 (or the pseudogene TRBV3-2) combines with J gene TRBJ2-2; 8 bases line up with TRBD2. Germline CDR1 and CDR2: LGHDT and YNNKEL (reference sequence). V gave up 0 bases and J gave up 5 bases; unmatched junction bases: 5. The CDR3 sequence is 16 residues long. The CDR3 spells CASSQDVSGRTGELFF. CDR3 bases: TGTGCCAGCAGCCAAGATGTCAGCGGGAGAACCGGGGAGCTGTTTTTT.

This chain connects TRBV7-9 to TRBJ2-7; no reliable D call. The CDR3 is 14 residues long. Trimming removed 7 bases from V and 3 bases from J, with 16 bases in between. Germline V gene data show CDR1 as SEHNR and CDR2 as FQNEAQ (reference sequence). CDR3 DNA sequence: TGTGCCAGCACCCTGAGCCCAAACCACTACGAGCAGTACTTC. It translates to CASTLSPNHYEQYF.

The rearrangement uses TRBV10-1 and TRBJ1-6; D not certain. The CDR3 has 11 amino acids. The V gene lost 10 bases and the J gene lost 14 bases, with 15 bases spanning the gap. The germline V gene has CDR1 WNHNN and CDR2 SYGVQD (reference sequence). The CDR3 region has the DNA TGCGCCAACACTACCGGGATGGCCCTCCACTTT. It yields the protein CANTTGMALHF.

V gene TRBV11-2 combines with J gene TRBJ1-2; TRBD1 matches 8 bases. Germline loops: CDR1 SGHAT, CDR2 FQNNGV. Trimming cost V 5 bases and J 5 bases; bases outside gene matches: 10. This CDR3 comprises 15 residues. CDR3 residues: CASSPSGGQGYGYTF. In nucleotides, the CDR3 is TGTGCCAGCAGCCCTTCGGGAGGACAGGGATATGGCTACACCTTC.

The chain employs TRBV9 and TRBJ2-7; D may be TRBD2 (5 bases). Germline V gene sequence: CDR1 SGDLS, CDR2 YYNGEE. Trimming cost V 3 bases and J 6 bases, with 16 bases left between them. The CDR3 runs 14 residues. The CDR3, as DNA: TGTGCCAGCAGCGGCCTCCCCCAGGCGGGCGAGCAGTACTTC. Translated: CASSGLPQAGEQYF.

The chain links TRBV15 to TRBJ1-5, with D possibly matching TRBD1 (6 bases). Germline-derived CDR1 and CDR2 are LNHNV and YYDKDF (reference sequence). The CDR3 length is 15 residues. V lost 0 bases and J lost 0, with 6 bases in between. CDR3 protein: CATSREGASNQPQHF. CDR3 coding DNA: TGTGCCACCAGCAGAGAGGGGGCTAGCAATCAGCCCCAGCATTTT.

The CDR3 region is CASSAVAGGPYEQFF. CDR3 coding DNA: TGCGCCAGCAGCGCAGTAGCGGGAGGGCCTTACGAGCAGTTCTTC. The rearrangement joins TRBV5-1 to TRBJ2-1; 11 bases agree with TRBD2. The V gene end was trimmed by 4 bases and the J gene end by 10 bases; junction bases not matched to a gene: 10. In germline, CDR1 is SGHRS, CDR2 YFSETQ. The CDR3 runs 15 residues.

This chain uses TRBV5-1 with TRBJ2-1, with TRBD2 matching 14 bases. J lost 8 bases, V lost 4 bases, and 8 bases had no gene match. CDR1 and CDR2 (germline): SGHRS, YFSETQ. This CDR3 comprises 16 residues. CDR3 nucleotide sequence: TGCGCCAGCAGCCGAGGGACTAGCGGGAGCGGGGATGAGCAGTTCTTC. Amino acids: CASSRGTSGSGDEQFF. The whole variable domain, remainder taken from reference TRBV5-1 and TRBJ2-1, is KAGVTQTPRYLIKTRGQQVTLSCSPISGHRSVSWYQQTPGQGLQFLFEYFSETQRNKGNFPGRFSGRQFSNSRSEMNVSTLELGDSALYLCASSRGTSGSGDEQFFGPGTRLTVL.

The chain couples TRBV30 to TRBJ2-1; 7 bases are shared with TRBD2. This CDR3 is built from 16 residues. Germline CDR1 reads GTSNPN; CDR2 reads SVGIG (reference sequence). J lost 4 bases, V lost 1 base, and 10 bases had no gene match. CDR3 DNA sequence: TGTGCCTGGAGTGAGGGCGCGGGAGCGGGGTACAATGAGCAGTTCTTC. Translating it yields CAWSEGAGAGYNEQFF.

The J gene is TRBJ2-3, the V gene TRBV24-1; TRBD2 aligns across 13 bases. The germline V gene encodes CDR1 KGHDR and CDR2 SFDVKD. Unmatched junction bases numbered 4, after V lost 2 bases and J lost 3 bases. This CDR3 is 17 amino acids long. CDR3 in amino acids: CATSDSWTSGRTDTQYF. Here the CDR3 DNA reads TGTGCCACCAGTGATTCCTGGACTAGCGGGAGAACAGATACGCAGTATTTT.

V is TRBV27 and J is TRBJ1-6; 8 bases agree with TRBD1. Per germline, CDR1 MNHEY and CDR2 SMNVEV (reference sequence). The ends lost 4 bases at V and 12 bases at J; junction bases unmatched: 2. CDR3 size: 12 residues. The CDR3: CASSSGGLPLHF. In nucleotides, the CDR3 is TGTGCCAGCAGTTCAGGGGGCCTACCCCTCCACTTT.

This chain connects TRBV14 to TRBJ2-7, with D perhaps matching TRBD1 (7 bases). The V and J ends lost 1 base and 5 bases respectively, with 18 bases between them. This CDR3 contains 16 residues. Germline values: CDR1 SGHDN, CDR2 FVKESK. The CDR3 protein is CASSQVAGQRNNEQYF. DNA of the CDR3: TGTGCCAGCAGCCAAGTTGCGGGACAGAGGAATAACGAGCAGTACTTC.

The rearrangement links TRBV6-2 or TRBV6-3 to TRBJ1-5; TRBD1 agrees at 9 bases. This CDR3 has 18 residues. Germline CDR1 and CDR2: MNHEY and SVGEGT. Trimming took 4 bases from V and 0 from J; bases not matched to a gene: 10. The CDR3 bases are TGTGCCAGCAGTTTGGGACAGGGTTTTCCTTATAGCAATCAGCCCCAGCATTTT. Protein: CASSLGQGFPYSNQPQHF.

V and J are TRBV19 and TRBJ1-6; 11 bases line up with TRBD1. Germline V gene lookup returns CDR1 LNHDA and CDR2 SQIVND (reference sequence). Losses at the gene ends were 5 bases for V and 7 bases for J; bases not matched to a gene: 4. The CDR3 length is 15 residues. CDR3 coding DNA: TGTGCCAGTAGTGCCGGGACAGGGGGAAATTCACCCCTCCACTTT. Translating gives CASSAGTGGNSPLHF.

The gene calls are TRBV19 and TRBJ1-5, with a tentative D call TRBD1 (5 bases). The ends were cut back, 3 bases at V and 2 bases at J, with 14 bases in the middle. The germline CDR1 and CDR2 sequences are LNHDA and SQIVND (reference sequence). The CDR3 has 16 residues. CDR3 sequence (DNA): TGTGCCAGTAGTATTCGGCAGGGTCCTGGCAATCAGCCCCAGCATTTT. It codes for CASSIRQGPGNQPQHF.

The chain recombines TRBV30 with TRBJ2-5; tentative D call: TRBD1 (5 bases). CDR3 length equals 15 residues. V lost 0 bases to trimming and J lost 1 base, with 12 bases between them. CDR1 and CDR2 from the germline V gene are GTSNPN and SVGIG (reference sequence). The CDR3 region has the DNA TGTGCCTGGAGTGTACCCCCCAGGGCCCAAGAGACCCAGTACTTC. It specifies CAWSVPPRAQETQYF. Complete variable domain (other parts from reference TRBV30 and TRBJ2-5): SQTIHQWPATLVQPVGSPLSLECTVEGTSNPNLYWYRQAAGRGLQLLFYSVGIGQISSEVPQNLSASRPQDRQFILSSKKLLLSDSGFYLCAWSVPPRAQETQYFGPGTRLLVL.

The rearrangement uses TRBV2 and TRBJ2-1; 16 nucleotides align to TRBD2. The CDR3 runs 16 residues. The junction had 6 bases not matched to a gene; V was cut back by 10 bases and J by 3 bases. Germline values: CDR1 SNHLY, CDR2 FYNNEI. The CDR3 region is CATGTSGRAGYNEQFF. The CDR3, as DNA: TGTGCCACCGGGACTAGCGGGAGGGCCGGCTACAATGAGCAGTTCTTC. Full variable domain (remainder filled in from reference TRBV2 and TRBJ2-1): EPEVTQTPSHQVTQMGQEVILRCVPISNHLYFYWYRQILGQKVEFLVSFYNNEISEKSEIFDDQFSVERPDGSNFTLKIRSTKLEDSAMYFCATGTSGRAGYNEQFFGPGTRLTVL.

This chain joins TRBV3-1 (or the pseudogene TRBV3-2) and TRBJ2-7; unclear D gene. The V end lost 6 bases, the J end lost 3 bases, and 6 bases lay between the germline ends. The CDR3 spans 11 residues. CDR1 LGHDT and CDR2 YNNKEL come from the germline V gene (reference sequence). CDR3 sequence: CASSLYYEQYF. The CDR3 coding sequence is TGTGCCAGCAGTCTATACTACGAGCAGTACTTC.

J is TRBJ1-5 and V is TRBV19, with unresolved D. This CDR3 has 14 residues. CDR1 and CDR2 (germline): LNHDA, SQIVND (reference sequence). Trimming left V 1 base short and J 4 bases short, with 8 bases between. This CDR3 reads CASSIGLINQPQHF. The DNA for the CDR3 is TGTGCCAGTAGTATAGGACTGATTAATCAGCCCCAGCATTTT.

The gene calls are TRBV28 and TRBJ2-7; D is unresolved. The CDR3 spans 14 residues. Per germline, CDR1 MDHEN and CDR2 SYDVKM. Trimming pared 6 bases from V and 0 bases from J, leaving 12 bases between. The CDR3 sequence: CASSPAGDSYEQYF. In DNA form, the CDR3 reads TGTGCCAGCAGCCCAGCCGGAGACTCCTACGAGCAGTACTTC.

V and J are TRBV7-3 and TRBJ2-5; weak D call: TRBD1 (6 bases). Trimming pared 2 bases from V and 5 bases from J, leaving 15 bases between. This CDR3 has 15 amino acids. Germline V gene sequence: CDR1 SGHTA, CDR2 FQGTGA. For the CDR3, the DNA is TGTGCCAGCAGCTTAGGGGTAGGGGGTCGGGAGACCCAGTACTTC. Translating it yields CASSLGVGGRETQYF.

The chain combines TRBV7-2 with TRBJ1-2; D gene unclear. The CDR3 has 13 residues. CDR1 and CDR2 (germline): SGHTA, FQGNSA. With 5 bases removed from V and 3 bases from J, the gap between germline ends came to 10 bases. The CDR3 DNA reads TGTGCCAGCAGCCGGTTCAACGACTATGGCTACACCTTC. Its protein is CASSRFNDYGYTF.

The rearrangement joins TRBV27 to TRBJ1-5; D unresolved. Trimming took off 5 bases at V and 12 bases at J, with 11 bases between the two ends. The CDR3 covers 11 residues. In germline, CDR1 is MNHEY, CDR2 SMNVEV (reference sequence). The CDR3 DNA sequence: TGTGCCAGCAGTCCCCCTGTAGACCAGCATTTT. Protein: CASSPPVDQHF.

The CDR3 region has the DNA TGTGCCAGCAGCAAGCGGGAGGGCTACGAGCAGTACTTC. Translating it yields CASSKREGYEQYF. This rearrangement joins TRBV27 to TRBJ2-7, with 10 bases aligning to TRBD2. The junction had 2 bases not matched to a gene; V was cut back by 6 bases and J by 3 bases. CDR3 length: 13 amino acids. Germline V CDR1 and CDR2: MNHEY, SMNVEV (reference sequence).

The chain employs TRBV6-5 and TRBJ1-2; 11 bases line up with TRBD1. Germline values: CDR1 MNHEY, CDR2 SVGAGI. This CDR3 region has 15 residues. With 0 bases clipped from V and 7 bases from J, the junction kept 4 bases outside the gene matches. CDR3 nucleotide sequence: TGTGCCAGCAGTTACTCCGGGACAGGGGGTTTTGGCTACACCTTC. It is translated as CASSYSGTGGFGYTF.